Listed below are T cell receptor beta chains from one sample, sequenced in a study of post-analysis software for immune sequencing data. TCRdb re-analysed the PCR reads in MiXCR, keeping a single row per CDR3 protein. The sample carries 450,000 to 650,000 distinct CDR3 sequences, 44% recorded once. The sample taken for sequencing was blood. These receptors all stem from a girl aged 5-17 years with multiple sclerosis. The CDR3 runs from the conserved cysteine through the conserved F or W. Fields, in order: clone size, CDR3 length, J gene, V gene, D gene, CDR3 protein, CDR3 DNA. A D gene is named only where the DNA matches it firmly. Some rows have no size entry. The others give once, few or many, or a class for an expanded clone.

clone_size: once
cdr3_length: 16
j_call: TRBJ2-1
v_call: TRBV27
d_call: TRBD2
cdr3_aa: CVSSSLSGGADNEQFF
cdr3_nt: TGTGTCAGCAGTTCACTCAGCGGGGGGGCGGACAATGAGCAGTTCTTC

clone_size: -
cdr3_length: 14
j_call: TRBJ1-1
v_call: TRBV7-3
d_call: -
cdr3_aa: CASSPYRDNPEAFF
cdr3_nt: TGTGCCAGCAGCCCATACCGGGACAATCCTGAAGCTTTCTTT

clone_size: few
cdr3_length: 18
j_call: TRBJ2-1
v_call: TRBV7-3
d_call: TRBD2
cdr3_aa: CASSFLGWTSGADNEQFF
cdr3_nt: TGTGCCAGCAGCTTCCTGGGCTGGACTAGCGGGGCTGACAATGAGCAGTTCTTC

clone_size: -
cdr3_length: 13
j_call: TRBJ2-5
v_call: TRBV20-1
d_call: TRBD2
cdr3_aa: CSAVSGGEETQYF
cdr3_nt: TGCAGTGCCGTATCGGGGGGAGAAGAGACCCAGTACTTC

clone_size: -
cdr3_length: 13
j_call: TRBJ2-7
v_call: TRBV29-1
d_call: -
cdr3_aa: CSVLTRSGNEQYF
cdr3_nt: TGCAGCGTTTTGACCAGATCCGGCAACGAGCAGTACTTC

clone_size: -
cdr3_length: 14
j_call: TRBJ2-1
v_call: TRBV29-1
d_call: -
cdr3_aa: CSVRPGSSYNEQFF
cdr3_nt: TGCAGCGTTCGTCCAGGGAGCTCCTACAATGAGCAGTTCTTC

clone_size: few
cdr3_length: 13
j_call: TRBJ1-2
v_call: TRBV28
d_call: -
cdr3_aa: CASSFGGWGGYTF
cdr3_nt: TGTGCCAGCAGTTTTGGGGGCTGGGGTGGCTACACCTTC

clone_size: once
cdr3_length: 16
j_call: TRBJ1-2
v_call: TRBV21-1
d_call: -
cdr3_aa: CASSKGGTGTAKGYTF
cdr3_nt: TGTGCCAGCAGCAAAGGGGGGACAGGGACGGCAAAAGGCTACACCTTC

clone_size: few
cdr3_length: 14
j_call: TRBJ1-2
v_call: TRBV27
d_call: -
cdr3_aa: CASSLSAVSYGYTF
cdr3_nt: TGTGCCAGCAGTTTATCCGCGGTATCCTATGGCTACACCTTC

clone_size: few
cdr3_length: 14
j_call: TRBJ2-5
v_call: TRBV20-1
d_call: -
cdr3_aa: CSARRGALQETQYF
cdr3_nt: TGCAGTGCTAGACGGGGGGCCCTGCAAGAGACCCAGTACTTC

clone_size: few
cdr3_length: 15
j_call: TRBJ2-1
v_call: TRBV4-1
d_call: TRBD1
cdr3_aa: CASSQVRGIIDEQFF
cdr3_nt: TGCGCCAGCAGCCAAGTCAGGGGGATTATCGATGAGCAGTTCTTC

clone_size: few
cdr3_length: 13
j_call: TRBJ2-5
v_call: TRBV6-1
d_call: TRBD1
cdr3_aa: CASAGQGAETQYF
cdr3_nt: TGTGCCAGCGCGGGACAGGGTGCGGAGACCCAGTACTTC

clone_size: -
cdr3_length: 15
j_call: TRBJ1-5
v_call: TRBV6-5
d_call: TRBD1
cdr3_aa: CASSIRQGWNQPQHF
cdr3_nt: TGTGCCAGCAGTATCCGACAGGGCTGGAATCAGCCCCAGCATTTT

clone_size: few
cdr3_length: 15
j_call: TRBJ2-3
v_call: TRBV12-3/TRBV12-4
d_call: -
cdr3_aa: CASSQAGISTDTQYF
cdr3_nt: TGTGCCAGCAGTCAAGCTGGGATAAGCACAGATACGCAGTATTTT

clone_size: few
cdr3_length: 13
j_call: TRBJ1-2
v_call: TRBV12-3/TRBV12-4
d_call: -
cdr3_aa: CASSRTTNYGYTF
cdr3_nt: TGTGCCAGCAGTAGGACAACTAACTATGGCTACACCTTC

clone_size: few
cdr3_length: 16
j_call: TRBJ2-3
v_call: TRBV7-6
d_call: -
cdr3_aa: CARSWGTFSITDTQYF
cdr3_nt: TGTGCCCGCAGCTGGGGGACTTTCTCCATCACAGATACGCAGTATTTT

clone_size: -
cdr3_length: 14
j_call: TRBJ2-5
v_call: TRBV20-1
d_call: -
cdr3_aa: CSARDQGLQETQYF
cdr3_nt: TGCAGTGCTAGAGATCAAGGTCTACAAGAGACCCAGTACTTC

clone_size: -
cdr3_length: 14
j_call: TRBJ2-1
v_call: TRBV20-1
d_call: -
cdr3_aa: CSAPPGAAYNEQFF
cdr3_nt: TGCAGTGCCCCCCCGGGGGCTGCCTACAATGAGCAGTTCTTC

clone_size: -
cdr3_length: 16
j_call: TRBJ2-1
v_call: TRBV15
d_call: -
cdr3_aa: CATSSPSGYSKNEQFF
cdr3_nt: TGTGCCACCAGCAGTCCCTCGGGATACTCAAAGAATGAGCAGTTCTTC

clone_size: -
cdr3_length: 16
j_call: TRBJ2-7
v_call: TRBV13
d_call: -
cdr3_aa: CASSLSYDGQHYEQYF
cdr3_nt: TGTGCCAGCAGCTTGAGTTATGATGGGCAGCACTACGAGCAGTACTTC

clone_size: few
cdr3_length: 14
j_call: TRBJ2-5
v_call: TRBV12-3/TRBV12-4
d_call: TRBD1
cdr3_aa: CASGPGQGLETQYF
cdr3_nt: TGTGCCAGCGGACCGGGACAGGGGTTGGAGACCCAGTACTTC

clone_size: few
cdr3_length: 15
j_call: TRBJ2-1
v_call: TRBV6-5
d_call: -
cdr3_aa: CASSYSPVTYNEQFF
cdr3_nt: TGTGCCAGCAGCTACAGCCCAGTCACCTACAATGAGCAGTTCTTC

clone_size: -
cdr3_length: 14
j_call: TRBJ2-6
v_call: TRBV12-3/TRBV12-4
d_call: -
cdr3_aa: CASTSRSGANALTF
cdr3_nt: TGTGCCAGCACCTCCCGCTCTGGGGCCAACGCCCTGACTTTC

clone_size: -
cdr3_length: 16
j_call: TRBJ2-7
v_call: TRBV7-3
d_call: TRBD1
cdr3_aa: CASSSTGGRHAYEQYF
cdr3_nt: TGTGCCAGCAGCTCGACAGGGGGCAGACACGCCTACGAGCAGTACTTC

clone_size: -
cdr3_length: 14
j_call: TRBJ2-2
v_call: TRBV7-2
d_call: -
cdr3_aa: CASSPRLNTGELFF
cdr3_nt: TGTGCCAGCAGCCCAAGATTGAACACCGGGGAGCTGTTTTTT

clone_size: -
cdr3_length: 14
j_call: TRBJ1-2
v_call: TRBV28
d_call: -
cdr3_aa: CASRNRDLSDGYTF
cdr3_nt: TGCGCCAGCAGGAACAGGGATTTGTCCGATGGCTACACCTTC

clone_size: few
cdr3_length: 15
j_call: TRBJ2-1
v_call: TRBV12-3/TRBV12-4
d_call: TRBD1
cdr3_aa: CASRDPGQGWNEQFF
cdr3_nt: TGTGCCAGCCGGGACCCGGGACAGGGGTGGAATGAGCAGTTCTTC

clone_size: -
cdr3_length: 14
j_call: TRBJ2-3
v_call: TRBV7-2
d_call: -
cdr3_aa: CASSLGGATDTQYF
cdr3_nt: TGTGCCAGCAGCTTAGGGGGGGCAACAGATACGCAGTATTTT

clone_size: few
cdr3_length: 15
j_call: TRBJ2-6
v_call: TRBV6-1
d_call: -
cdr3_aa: CASRSQHSGANVLTF
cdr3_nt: TGTGCCAGCAGATCGCAGCACTCTGGGGCCAACGTCCTGACTTTC

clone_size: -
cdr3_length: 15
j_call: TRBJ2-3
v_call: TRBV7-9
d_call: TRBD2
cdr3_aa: CASSPRSGRGDTQYF
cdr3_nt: TGTGCCAGCAGCCCGAGGAGCGGGAGAGGAGATACGCAGTATTTT

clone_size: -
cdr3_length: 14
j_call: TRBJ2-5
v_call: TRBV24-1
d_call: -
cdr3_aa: CATSDPGPGETQYF
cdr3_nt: TGTGCCACCAGTGATCCCGGGCCGGGGGAGACCCAGTACTTC